The 28 T cell receptor beta chains below come from one sample, sequenced in a study of vaccination effects on CD4 cells after COVID-19. CD4+ T cell isolation took place after more than eight days of culture. All study participants received two doses of BNT162b2 or mRNA-1273 vaccine. Only in-frame clones appear in the TCRdb table, and some are missing; sequencing was by immunoSEQ multiplex PCR. The sample has about 57,000 clones, nearly 80% seen once. The antigens for these receptors are not known. Sequencing used CD4+ T cells from PBMCs cultured without peptide, obtained after COVID-19 vaccination. The origin of the receptors is a human donor who received a COVID-19 vaccine.

The V and J genes are TRBV7-2 and TRBJ1-2, with D unresolved. Germline CDR1 reads SGHTA; CDR2 reads FQGNSA. The V and J ends lost 1 base and 5 bases respectively, with 14 bases between them. The length of the CDR3 is 15 residues. DNA of the CDR3: TGTGCCAGCAGCTTAGATCTGCGGGTAGGGTATGGCTACACCTTC. It translates to CASSLDLRVGYGYTF.

This clone was found a few times. V and J are TRBV25-1 and TRBJ2-7; the D gene is possibly TRBD2 (5 bases). In germline, CDR1 is MGHDK, CDR2 SYGVNS. With 2 bases removed from V and 0 bases from J, the gap between germline ends came to 14 bases. CDR3 length: 16 residues. The CDR3 region is CASSEASASISYEQYF. CDR3 in DNA: TGTGCCAGCAGTGAAGCTTCGGCTAGCATCTCCTACGAGCAGTACTTC.

In this sample, this clone turned up a few times. The V and J genes are TRBV5-8 and TRBJ1-1; no firm D call. Germline V gene sequence: CDR1 SGHTS, CDR2 YDEGEE. V lost 5 bases, J lost 5 bases, and 10 bases lay in between. This CDR3 contains 12 residues. Written as DNA, the CDR3 is TGTGCCAGCAGTTTTGGGGAGACTGAAGCTTTCTTT. Translation gives CASSFGETEAFF.

This clone appeared a single time. The V call is TRBV15, the J call TRBJ1-1; TRBD1 matches 7 bases. CDR3 length: 16 amino acids. Germline CDR1 and CDR2: LNHNV and YYDKDF (reference sequence). With V trimmed by 3 bases and J by 11 bases, 18 bases remained unmatched. In DNA form, the CDR3 reads TGTGCCACCAGCAGGTCAAAGGGGGCTAAAGCTTATGGCGCTTTCTTT. Translation gives CATSRSKGAKAYGAFF.

The chain couples TRBV15 to TRBJ1-3, with a possible D match to TRBD1 (5 bases). This CDR3 has 18 amino acids. Trimming cost V 2 bases and J 4 bases, with 21 bases left between them. Germline assignment: CDR1 LNHNV and CDR2 YYDKDF (reference sequence). This CDR3 reads CATSRNPLRGTSGNTIYF. CDR3 DNA: TGTGCCACCAGCAGAAATCCCCTACGGGGGACTAGCGGAAACACCATATATTTT.

This clone was picked up a small number of times. The chain uses TRBV19 and TRBJ1-2, with a weak D call TRBD1 (6 bases). V shed 6 bases and J shed 4 bases, with 15 bases lying between them. The CDR3 totals 14 residues. Per germline, CDR1 LNHDA and CDR2 SQIVND (reference sequence). For the CDR3, the DNA is TGTGCCAGTAGCCCATCAGGGGCTGGCTATGGCTACACCTTC. Its translation: CASSPSGAGYGYTF.

The rearrangement joins TRBV28 to TRBJ1-1, with 8 bases identical to TRBD1. Unmatched junction bases numbered 5, after V lost 3 bases and J lost 2 bases. Germline CDR1 MDHEN, CDR2 SYDVKM. The CDR3 has 15 residues. This CDR3 is CASSFGDRSNTEAFF. The CDR3 coding sequence is TGTGCCAGCAGTTTCGGGGACAGGTCTAACACTGAAGCTTTCTTT.

The genes are TRBV2 and TRBJ2-7, with D perhaps matching TRBD1 or TRBD2 (5 bases each). Germline CDR1 reads SNHLY; CDR2 reads FYNNEI. The CDR3 extends over 15 amino acids. Between the trimmed V and J ends, which lost 6 bases and 1 base, there was a span of 16 bases. CDR3 coding DNA: TGTGCCAGCAGGGAGAAGTCTTGGGGGTCCTACGAGCAGTACTTC. Translating gives CASREKSWGSYEQYF.

The V gene is TRBV27, the J gene TRBJ2-5; 9 bases line up with TRBD1. This CDR3 region has 15 residues. Trimming took 6 bases from V and 2 from J; bases not matched to a gene: 7. In germline, CDR1 is MNHEY, CDR2 SMNVEV (reference sequence). CDR3 region: CASRIGQGLQETQYF. The CDR3, as DNA: TGTGCCAGCAGGATTGGACAGGGGCTACAAGAGACCCAGTACTTC.

The chain couples TRBV11-3 to TRBJ2-3; D perhaps matches TRBD1 (6 bases). The CDR3 totals 15 residues. V was trimmed by 1 base and J by 1 base, leaving 9 bases between them. CDR1 is SGHNT, CDR2 YENEEA, per germline. The CDR3 bases are TGTGCCAGCAGCTTAGCCCCAGGGGGCACAGATACGCAGTATTTT. Translation gives CASSLAPGGTDTQYF.

The chain couples TRBV5-5 to TRBJ2-5; 8 positions agree with TRBD2. CDR3 length equals 15 residues. The germline V gene encodes CDR1 SGHKS and CDR2 YYEKEE (reference sequence). Trimming took 5 bases from V and 5 from J; bases not matched to a gene: 11. CDR3 in amino acids: CASSFTGTRGETQYF. CDR3 bases: TGTGCCAGCAGTTTTACCGGGACTAGGGGTGAGACCCAGTACTTC.

The CDR3 is CASRKNRGQPQHF. The CDR3 nucleotides are TGTGCCAGCAGGAAAAACAGGGGACAGCCCCAGCATTTT. V and J are TRBV6-5 and TRBJ1-5; 7 bases agree with TRBD1. Germline CDR1 MNHEY, CDR2 SVGAGI. Trimming removed 6 bases from V and 7 bases from J; junction bases left unmatched: 6. The CDR3 is made up of 13 amino acids.

The chain uses TRBV12-5 and TRBJ2-7; the D call may be TRBD1 or TRBD2 (7 bases each). Trimming removed 6 bases at V and 0 bases at J, with 15 bases between. The CDR3 extends over 15 amino acids. Germline lookup yields CDR1 LGHNT and CDR2 FRNRAP. Here the CDR3 reads CASGREGAVSYEQYF. The CDR3, as DNA: TGTGCTAGTGGCAGGGAGGGGGCCGTCTCCTACGAGCAGTACTTC.

The CDR3 DNA reads as TGTGCCAGCTCACCGAACGACAGGGTGGTCCACAATGAGCAGTTCTTC. Translated, it gives CASSPNDRVVHNEQFF. The chain combines TRBV18 with TRBJ2-1; 7 bases map to TRBD1. V was pared by 3 bases and J by 5 bases, with 10 bases of the junction left unmatched. The germline gives CDR1 KGHSH, CDR2 LQKENI. This CDR3 spans 16 amino acids.

This sequence joins TRBV5-5 and TRBJ2-3; D unclear. Trimming removed 5 bases at V and 0 bases at J, with 4 bases between. Germline values: CDR1 SGHKS, CDR2 YYEKEE (reference sequence). The CDR3 contains 12 residues. CDR3 loop: CASSPSTDTQYF. CDR3 DNA sequence: TGTGCCAGCAGTCCTAGCACAGATACGCAGTATTTT.

The rearrangement links TRBV9 to TRBJ2-1, with D unresolved. CDR1 and CDR2 from the germline V gene are SGDLS and YYNGEE. V was trimmed by 0 bases and J by 4 bases, leaving 11 bases between them. The CDR3 has 15 amino acids. The DNA of the CDR3 is TGTGCCAGCAGCGTAGATGTAGGGCCTTACAATGAGCAGTTCTTC. This gives the protein CASSVDVGPYNEQFF.

The V call is TRBV28, the J call TRBJ1-4; maybe TRBD1 (6 bases). This CDR3 contains 14 residues. Germline V gene data show CDR1 as MDHEN and CDR2 as SYDVKM. Trimming shortened V by 8 bases and J by 7 bases, and 17 bases separated the two germline ends. Here the CDR3 DNA reads TGTGCCAGCCTTAAGGGGGGGTCTACTGAAAAACTGTTTTTT. As protein: CASLKGGSTEKLFF.

The chain recombines TRBV5-1 with TRBJ2-3; tentatively, D is TRBD1 (6 bases). Germline CDR1 SGHRS, CDR2 YFSETQ. Trimming removed 0 bases from V and 4 bases from J, with 9 bases in between. The CDR3 has 14 amino acids. For the CDR3, the DNA is TGCGCCAGCAGCTTGGGGACAGATGCAGATACGCAGTATTTT. Protein sequence: CASSLGTDADTQYF.

This clone was seen just once. The chain links TRBV6-1 to TRBJ2-7; weak D call: TRBD1 (6 bases). This CDR3 contains 16 residues. V lost 4 bases and J 0 bases, leaving 16 bases between the germline ends. The germline gives CDR1 MNHNS, CDR2 SASEGT. CDR3 bases: TGTGCCAGCAGTGTAGGCCAGGGGTTAAGCTCCTACGAGCAGTACTTC. This codes for CASSVGQGLSSYEQYF.

This chain connects TRBV2 to TRBJ2-5; D is undetermined. The length of the CDR3 is 13 residues. Germline CDR1 SNHLY, CDR2 FYNNEI. V shed 4 bases and J shed 1 base, with 7 bases lying between them. CDR3 residues: CASSGQFQETQYF. CDR3 DNA: TGTGCCAGCAGTGGACAATTCCAAGAGACCCAGTACTTC.

The J gene is TRBJ2-3, the V gene TRBV18; 11 positions match TRBD2. This CDR3 has 16 amino acids. Looked up from germline, CDR1 is KGHSH and CDR2 is LQKENI. Trimming cost V 3 bases and J 1 base; bases outside gene matches: 3. CDR3 region: CASSPGTSGRTDTQYF. In nucleotides, the CDR3 is TGTGCCAGCTCACCGGGGACTAGCGGACGCACAGATACGCAGTATTTT.

The chain combines TRBV5-1 with TRBJ2-6, with unresolved D. This CDR3 has 17 amino acids. The germline V gene encodes CDR1 SGHRS and CDR2 YFSETQ. With 7 bases removed from V and 2 bases from J, the gap between germline ends came to 19 bases. This CDR3 is CASSPAPRAAGANVLTF. The CDR3 DNA reads as TGCGCCAGCTCCCCGGCCCCCCGGGCAGCTGGGGCCAACGTCCTGACTTTC.

The rearrangement joins TRBV28 to TRBJ1-5, with a possible D match to TRBD1 (6 bases). Trimming cost V 4 bases and J 2 bases, with 12 bases left between them. The CDR3 is 15 residues long. Germline-derived CDR1 and CDR2 are MDHEN and SYDVKM. CDR3 DNA sequence: TGTGCCAGCAGTTCCCCCGAGGGGGGCAATCAGCCCCAGCATTTT. Its protein product is CASSSPEGGNQPQHF.

The chain links TRBV12-3 or TRBV12-4 to TRBJ2-1; D uncertain. The CDR3 runs 13 residues. Between the trimmed V and J ends, which lost 6 bases and 7 bases, there was a span of 13 bases. The CDR3 DNA reads TGTGCCAGCAGCTTATCCAATCGAAATGAGCAGTTCTTC. As protein: CASSLSNRNEQFF.

CDR3 nucleotides: TGTGCCAGCAGCCCCCTTGGACCGGGAAGGACAGATACGCAGTATTTT. Translating gives CASSPLGPGRTDTQYF. The chain links TRBV28 to TRBJ2-3; TRBD2 is a possible D gene (5 bases). The CDR3 is 16 residues long. Germline CDR1 reads MDHEN; CDR2 reads SYDVKM. Deletions cut 6 bases from V and 3 bases from J, with 19 bases between.

The chain has TRBV2 and TRBJ2-4; D ambiguous. Germline V CDR1 and CDR2: SNHLY, FYNNEI. CDR3 length: 12 amino acids. The ends were cut back, 2 bases at V and 6 bases at J, with 5 bases in the middle. The CDR3 coding sequence is TGTGCCAGCAGTGAATCAGGAAACATTCAGTACTTC. This gives the protein CASSESGNIQYF.

This rearrangement joins TRBV3-1 (or the pseudogene TRBV3-2) to TRBJ1-6, with D tentatively TRBD1 (5 bases). Trimming took 0 bases from V and 9 from J, leaving 18 bases between them. The CDR3 contains 17 residues. CDR1 and CDR2 (germline): LGHDT, YNNKEL (reference sequence). The CDR3 is CASSQDLGAVWGSPLHF. For the CDR3, the DNA is TGTGCCAGCAGCCAAGATCTTGGGGCAGTCTGGGGTTCACCCCTCCACTTT.

This clone was counted a single time. J is TRBJ1-1 and V is TRBV5-1; 9 nucleotides align to TRBD1. Germline values: CDR1 SGHRS, CDR2 YFSETQ. J was trimmed by 3 bases and V by 3 bases; bases with no gene match: 9. The CDR3 runs 16 residues. The CDR3 sequence is CASSSDRGALDTEAFF. In DNA, the CDR3 is TGCGCCAGCAGCTCGGACAGGGGTGCCTTGGACACTGAAGCTTTCTTT.